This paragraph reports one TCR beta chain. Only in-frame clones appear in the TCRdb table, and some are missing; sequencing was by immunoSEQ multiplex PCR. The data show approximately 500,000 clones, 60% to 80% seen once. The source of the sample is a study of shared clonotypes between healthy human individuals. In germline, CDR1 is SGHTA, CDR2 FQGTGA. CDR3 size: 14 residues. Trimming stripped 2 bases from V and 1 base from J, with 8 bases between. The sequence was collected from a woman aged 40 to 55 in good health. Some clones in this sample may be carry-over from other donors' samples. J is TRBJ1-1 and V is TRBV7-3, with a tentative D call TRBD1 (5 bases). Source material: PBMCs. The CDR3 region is CASSLGGSNTEAFF. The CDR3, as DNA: TGTGCCAGCAGCTTAGGGGGATCGAACACTGAAGCTTTCTTT.